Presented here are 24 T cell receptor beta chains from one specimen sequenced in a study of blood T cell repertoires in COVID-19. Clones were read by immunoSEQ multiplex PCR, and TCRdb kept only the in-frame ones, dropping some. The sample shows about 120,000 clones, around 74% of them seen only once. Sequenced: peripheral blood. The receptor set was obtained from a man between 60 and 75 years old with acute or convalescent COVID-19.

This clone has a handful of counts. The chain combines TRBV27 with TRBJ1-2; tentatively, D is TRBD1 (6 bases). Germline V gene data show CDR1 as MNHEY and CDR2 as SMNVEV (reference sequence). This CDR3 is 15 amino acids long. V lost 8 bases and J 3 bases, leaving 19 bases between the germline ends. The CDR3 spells CASSYLGQVDYGYTF. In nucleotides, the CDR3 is TGTGCCAGCTCTTATTTGGGACAAGTTGACTATGGCTACACCTTC.

The CDR3 DNA is TGTGCCACCTCAAAGAGCGGACAGGACAATCAGCCCCAGCATTTT. It is translated as CATSKSGQDNQPQHF. The chain couples TRBV19 to TRBJ1-5; 7 nucleotides align to TRBD1. Germline CDR1 is LNHDA and CDR2 is SQIVND (reference sequence). The V segment lost 10 bases and the J segment 3 bases; nucleotides outside the gene matches: 12. This CDR3 has 15 amino acids.

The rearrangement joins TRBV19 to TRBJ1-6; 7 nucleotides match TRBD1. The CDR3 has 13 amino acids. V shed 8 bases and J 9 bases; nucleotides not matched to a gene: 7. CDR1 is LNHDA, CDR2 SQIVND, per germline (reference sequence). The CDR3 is CASSRQGGSPLHF. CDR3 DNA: TGTGCCAGTTCCCGACAGGGTGGTTCACCCCTCCACTTT.

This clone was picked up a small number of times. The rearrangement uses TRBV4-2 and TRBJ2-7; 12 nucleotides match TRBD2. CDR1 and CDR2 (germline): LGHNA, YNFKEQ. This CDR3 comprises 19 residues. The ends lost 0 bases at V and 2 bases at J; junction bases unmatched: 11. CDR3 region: CASSQDGASGRGYTYEQYF. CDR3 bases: TGTGCCAGCAGCCAAGATGGGGCTAGCGGGAGGGGATATACCTACGAGCAGTACTTC.

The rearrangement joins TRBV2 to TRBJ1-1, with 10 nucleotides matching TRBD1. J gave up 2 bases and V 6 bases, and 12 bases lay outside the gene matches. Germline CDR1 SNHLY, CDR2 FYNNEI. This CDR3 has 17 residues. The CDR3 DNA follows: TGTGCCAGCAGCCTGAGACAGGGGGCGATACGAAACACTGAAGCTTTCTTT. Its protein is CASSLRQGAIRNTEAFF.

CDR3 bases: TGTGCCAGCAGTGAATGGACAGGGTCTAGCACAGATACGCAGTATTTT. Translation: CASSEWTGSSTDTQYF. This chain uses TRBV25-1 with TRBJ2-3; 8 bases agree with TRBD1. The V and J ends lost 1 base and 0 bases, in that order; junction bases with no gene match: 3. Germline V lookup: CDR1 MGHDK, CDR2 SYGVNS. This CDR3 contains 16 residues.

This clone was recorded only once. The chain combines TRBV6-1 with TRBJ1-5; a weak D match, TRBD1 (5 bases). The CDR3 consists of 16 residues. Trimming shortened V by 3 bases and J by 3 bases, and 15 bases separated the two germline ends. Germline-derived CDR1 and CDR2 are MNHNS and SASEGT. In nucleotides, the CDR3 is TGTGCCAGCAGTGACGACAACCGGGGGTACAATCAGCCCCAGCATTTT. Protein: CASSDDNRGYNQPQHF.

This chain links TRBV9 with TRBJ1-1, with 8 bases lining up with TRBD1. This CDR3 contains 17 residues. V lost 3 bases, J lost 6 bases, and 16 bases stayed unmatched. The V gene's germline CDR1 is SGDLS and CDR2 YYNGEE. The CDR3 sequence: CASSEGNGRQGRAEAFF. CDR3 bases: TGTGCCAGCAGCGAGGGGAACGGGAGACAGGGGAGGGCTGAAGCTTTCTTT. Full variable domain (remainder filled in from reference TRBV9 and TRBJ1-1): DSGVTQTPKHLITATGQRVTLRCSPRSGDLSVYWYQQSLDQGLQFLIQYYNGEERAKGNILERFSAQQFPDLHSELNLSSLELGDSALYFCASSEGNGRQGRAEAFFGQGTRLTVV.

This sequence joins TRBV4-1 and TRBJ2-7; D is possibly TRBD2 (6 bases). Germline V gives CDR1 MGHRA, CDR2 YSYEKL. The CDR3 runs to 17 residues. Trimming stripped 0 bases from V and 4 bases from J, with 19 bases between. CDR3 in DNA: TGCGCCAGCAGCCAAGATAGGGCCTCAGGAGGGACTTACGAGCAGTACTTC. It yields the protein CASSQDRASGGTYEQYF.

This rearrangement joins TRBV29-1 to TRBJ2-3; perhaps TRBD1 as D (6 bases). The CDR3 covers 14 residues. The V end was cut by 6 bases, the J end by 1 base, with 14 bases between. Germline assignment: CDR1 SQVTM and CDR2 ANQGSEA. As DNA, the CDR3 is TGCAGCGTAGCCCATACAGGGCGCACAGATACGCAGTATTTT. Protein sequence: CSVAHTGRTDTQYF.

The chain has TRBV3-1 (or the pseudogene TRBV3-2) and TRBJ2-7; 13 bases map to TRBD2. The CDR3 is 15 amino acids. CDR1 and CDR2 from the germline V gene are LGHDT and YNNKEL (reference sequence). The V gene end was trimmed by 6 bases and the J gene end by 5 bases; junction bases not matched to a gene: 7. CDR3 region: CASSPRTSGSNEQYF. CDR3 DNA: TGTGCCAGCAGTCCCAGGACTAGCGGGAGTAACGAGCAGTACTTC.

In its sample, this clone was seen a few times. Written as DNA, the CDR3 is TGTGCCAGTAGCCCTAACCTTAACACCGGGGAGCTGTTTTTT. It codes for CASSPNLNTGELFF. The chain couples TRBV19 to TRBJ2-2, with D uncertain. Trimming pared 6 bases from V and 2 bases from J, leaving 10 bases between. The CDR3 has 14 amino acids. CDR1 LNHDA and CDR2 SQIVND come from the germline V gene (reference sequence).

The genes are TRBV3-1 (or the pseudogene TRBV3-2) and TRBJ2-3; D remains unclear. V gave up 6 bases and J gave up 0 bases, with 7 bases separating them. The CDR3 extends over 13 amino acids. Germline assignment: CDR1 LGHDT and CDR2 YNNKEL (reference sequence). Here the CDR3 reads CASSKQSTDTQYF. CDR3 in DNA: TGTGCCAGCAGTAAACAGAGCACAGATACGCAGTATTTT.

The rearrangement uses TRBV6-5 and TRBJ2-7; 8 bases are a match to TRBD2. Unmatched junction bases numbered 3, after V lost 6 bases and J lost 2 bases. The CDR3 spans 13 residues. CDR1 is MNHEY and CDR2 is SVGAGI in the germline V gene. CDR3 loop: CASSRTSPYEQYF. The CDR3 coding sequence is TGTGCCAGCAGCCGGACTAGCCCCTACGAGCAGTACTTC.

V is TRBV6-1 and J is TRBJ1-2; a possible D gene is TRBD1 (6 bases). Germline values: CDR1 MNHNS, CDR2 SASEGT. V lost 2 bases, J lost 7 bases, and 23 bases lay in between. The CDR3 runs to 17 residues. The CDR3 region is CASSESGTRSMMGGYTF. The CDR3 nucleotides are TGTGCCAGCAGTGAATCGGGGACACGATCTATGATGGGTGGCTACACCTTC.

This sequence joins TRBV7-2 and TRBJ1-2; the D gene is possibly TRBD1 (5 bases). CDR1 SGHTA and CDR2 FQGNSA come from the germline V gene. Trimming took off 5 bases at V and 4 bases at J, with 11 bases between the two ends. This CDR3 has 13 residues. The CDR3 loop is CASSQGRSYGYTF. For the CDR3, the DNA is TGTGCCAGCAGCCAGGGCCGGAGCTATGGCTACACCTTC. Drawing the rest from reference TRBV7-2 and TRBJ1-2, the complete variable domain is GAGVSQSPSNKVTEKGKDVELRCDPISGHTALYWYRQSLGQGLEFLIYFQGNSAPDKSGLPSDRFSAERTGGSVSTLTIQRTQQEDSAVYLCASSQGRSYGYTFGSGTRLTVV.

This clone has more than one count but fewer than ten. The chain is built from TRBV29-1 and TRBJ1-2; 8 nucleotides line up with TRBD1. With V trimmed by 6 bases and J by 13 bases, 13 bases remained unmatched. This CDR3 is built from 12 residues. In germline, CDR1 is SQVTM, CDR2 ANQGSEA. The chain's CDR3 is CSVHGTGRERTF. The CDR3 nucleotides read TGCAGCGTACACGGGACAGGCCGGGAGCGCACCTTC. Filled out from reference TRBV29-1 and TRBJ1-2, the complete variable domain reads SAVISQKPSRDICQRGTSLTIQCQVDSQVTMMFWYRQQPGQSLTLIATANQGSEATYESGFVIDKFPISRPNLTFSTLTVSNMSPEDSSIYLCSVHGTGRERTFGSGTRLTVV.

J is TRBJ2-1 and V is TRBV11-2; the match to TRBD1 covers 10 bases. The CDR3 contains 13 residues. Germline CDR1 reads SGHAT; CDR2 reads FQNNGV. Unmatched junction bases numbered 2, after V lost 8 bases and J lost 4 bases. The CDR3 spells CASGDRGYNEQFF. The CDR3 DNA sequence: TGTGCCAGCGGGGACAGGGGATACAATGAGCAGTTCTTC.

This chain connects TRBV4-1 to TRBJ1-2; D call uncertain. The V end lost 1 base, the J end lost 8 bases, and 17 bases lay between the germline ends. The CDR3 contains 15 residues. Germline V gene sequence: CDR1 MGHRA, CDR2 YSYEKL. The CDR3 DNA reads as TGCGCCAGCAGCCAAGCCCACCGGGCGGGAAGCGGCTACACCTTC. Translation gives CASSQAHRAGSGYTF.

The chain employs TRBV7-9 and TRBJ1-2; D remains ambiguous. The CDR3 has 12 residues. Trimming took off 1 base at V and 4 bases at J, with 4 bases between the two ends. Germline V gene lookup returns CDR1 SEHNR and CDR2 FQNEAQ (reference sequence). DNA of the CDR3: TGTGCCAGCAGCTTAGACAGCTATGGCTACACCTTC. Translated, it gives CASSLDSYGYTF. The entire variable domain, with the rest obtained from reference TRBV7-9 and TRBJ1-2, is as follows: DTGVSQNPRHKITKRGQNVTFRCDPISEHNRLYWYRQTLGQGPEFLTYFQNEAQLEKSRLLSDRFSAERPKGSFSTLEIQRTEQGDSAMYLCASSLDSYGYTFGSGTRLTVV.

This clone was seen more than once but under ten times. As DNA, the CDR3 is TGTGCCAGCAGCTTATACGCGGGAGGGCCCGGCACCGGGGAGCTGTTTTTT. It translates to CASSLYAGGPGTGELFF. The chain employs TRBV7-8 and TRBJ2-2; TRBD2 aligns across 9 bases. CDR1 is SGHVS, CDR2 FQNEAQ, per germline. This CDR3 is 17 amino acids long. J lost 4 bases, V lost 2 bases, and 8 bases had no gene match.

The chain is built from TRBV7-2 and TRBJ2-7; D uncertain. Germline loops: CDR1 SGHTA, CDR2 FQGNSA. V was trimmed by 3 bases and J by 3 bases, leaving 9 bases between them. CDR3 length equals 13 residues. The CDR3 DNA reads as TGTGCCAGCAGCTTGGATCTAGACTACGAGCAGTACTTC. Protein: CASSLDLDYEQYF.

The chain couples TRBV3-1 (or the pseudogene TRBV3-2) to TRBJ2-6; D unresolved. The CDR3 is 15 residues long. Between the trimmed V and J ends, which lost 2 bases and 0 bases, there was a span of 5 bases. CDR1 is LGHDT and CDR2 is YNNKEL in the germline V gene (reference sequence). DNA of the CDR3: TGTGCCAGCAGCCAACCGGGCTCTGGGGCCAACGTCCTGACTTTC. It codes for CASSQPGSGANVLTF.

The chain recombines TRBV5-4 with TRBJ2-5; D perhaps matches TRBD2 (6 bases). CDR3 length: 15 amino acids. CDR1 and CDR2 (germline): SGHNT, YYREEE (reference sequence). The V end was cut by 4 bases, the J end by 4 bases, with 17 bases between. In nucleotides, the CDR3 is TGTGCCAGCAGCCTGGGCCGGGGGTTGGTAGAGACCCAGTACTTC. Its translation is CASSLGRGLVETQYF.